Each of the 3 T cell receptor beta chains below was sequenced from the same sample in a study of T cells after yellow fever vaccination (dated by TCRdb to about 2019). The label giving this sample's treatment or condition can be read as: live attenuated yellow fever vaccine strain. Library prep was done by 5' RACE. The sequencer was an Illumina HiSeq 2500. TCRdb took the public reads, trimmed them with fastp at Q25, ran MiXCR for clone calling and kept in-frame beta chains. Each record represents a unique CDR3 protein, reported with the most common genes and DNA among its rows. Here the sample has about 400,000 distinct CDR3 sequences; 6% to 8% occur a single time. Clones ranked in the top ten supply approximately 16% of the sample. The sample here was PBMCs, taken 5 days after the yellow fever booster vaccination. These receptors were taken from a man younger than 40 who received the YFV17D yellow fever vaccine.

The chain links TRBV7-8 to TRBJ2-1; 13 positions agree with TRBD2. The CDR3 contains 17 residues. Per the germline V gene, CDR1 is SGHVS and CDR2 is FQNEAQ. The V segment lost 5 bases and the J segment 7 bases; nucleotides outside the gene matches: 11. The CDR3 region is CASSGSPSGLAGNEQFF. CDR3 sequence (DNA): TGTGCCAGCAGCGGATCCCCCTCGGGACTAGCGGGAAATGAGCAGTTCTTC.

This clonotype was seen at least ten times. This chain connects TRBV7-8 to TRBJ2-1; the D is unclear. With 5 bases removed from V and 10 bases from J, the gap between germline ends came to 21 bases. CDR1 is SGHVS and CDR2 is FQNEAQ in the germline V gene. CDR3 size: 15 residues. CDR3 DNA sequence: TGTGCCAGCAGCCCTCCGGGTATTGTCGGGTCGGAGCAGTTCTTC. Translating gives CASSPPGIVGSEQFF. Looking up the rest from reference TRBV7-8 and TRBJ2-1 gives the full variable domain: GAGVSQSPRYKVAKRGQDVALRCDPISGHVSLFWYQQALGQGPEFLTYFQNEAQLDKSGLPSDRFFAERPEGSVSTLKIQRTQQEDSAVYLCASSPPGIVGSEQFFGPGTRLTVL.

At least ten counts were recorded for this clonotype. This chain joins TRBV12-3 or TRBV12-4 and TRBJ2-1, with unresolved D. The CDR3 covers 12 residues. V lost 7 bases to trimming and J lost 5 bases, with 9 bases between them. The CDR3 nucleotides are TGTGCCAGCACCGCCAGGAACAATGAGCAGTTCTTC. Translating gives CASTARNNEQFF.